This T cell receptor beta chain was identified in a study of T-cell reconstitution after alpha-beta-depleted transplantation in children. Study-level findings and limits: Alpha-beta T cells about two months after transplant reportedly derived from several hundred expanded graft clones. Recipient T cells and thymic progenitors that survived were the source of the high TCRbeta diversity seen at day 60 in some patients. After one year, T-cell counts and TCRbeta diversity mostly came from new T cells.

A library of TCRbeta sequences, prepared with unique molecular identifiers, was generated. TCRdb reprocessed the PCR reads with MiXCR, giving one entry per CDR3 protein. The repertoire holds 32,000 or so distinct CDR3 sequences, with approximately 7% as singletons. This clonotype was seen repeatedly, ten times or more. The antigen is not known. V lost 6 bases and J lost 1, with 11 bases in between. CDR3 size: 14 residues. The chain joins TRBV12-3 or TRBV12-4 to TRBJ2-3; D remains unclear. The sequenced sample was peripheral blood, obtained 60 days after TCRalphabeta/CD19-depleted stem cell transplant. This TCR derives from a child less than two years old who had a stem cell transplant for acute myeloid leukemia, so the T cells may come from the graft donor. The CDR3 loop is CASSPGLRTDTQYF. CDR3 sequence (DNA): TGTGCCAGCAGCCCGGGCCTCCGCACAGATACGCAGTATTTT.